The T cell receptor (beta chain) described here comes from a study of blood T cell repertoires in COVID-19. Study background: From the United States, Italy and Spain came samples of acute and convalescent COVID-19. Sample material is recorded as cDNA or gDNA derived from T cells, B-cell-depleted T cells, or PBMCs.

There are 19 residues in the CDR3. V lost 0 bases to trimming and J lost 0 bases, with 20 bases between them. The V gene's germline CDR1 is LNHNV and CDR2 YYDKDF (reference sequence). TCRdb keeps only in-frame clones here, not all; method: immunoSEQ multiplex PCR. Among some 250,000 clones, 81% were seen once, and the ten largest hold under 3%. The chain is built from TRBV15 and TRBJ1-2; D is unresolved. The sample taken for sequencing was peripheral blood. This clonotype originated in an older woman with active or convalescent COVID-19. Here the CDR3 DNA reads TGTGCCACCAGCAGAGATAGGATCGGAGGACTAGAAGCTAACTATGGCTACACCTTC. Residues: CATSRDRIGGLEANYGYTF.